These 27 T cell receptor beta chains share one sample of origin, sequenced in a study of T-cell memory formation after mild COVID-19 (dated by TCRdb to about 2021). Receptor libraries were prepared by 5' RACE. The listed sequencing device is Illumina NovaSeq 6000. The public reads were reanalyzed by TCRdb: fastp trimming at Q25, MiXCR alignment, in-frame beta chains only. Each CDR3 protein gets just one entry, which takes the most common genes and DNA from the rows behind it. The sample table lists some 64,000 distinct CDR3 sequences, about 9.4% of them with a count of one. The ten largest make up about 1.1% of the sample. Sequences were obtained from PBMCs or a T cell subset sorted from them (not recorded which). These TCRs come from a man between 18 and 35 years old who had mild COVID-19 (a few samples of this study predate the infection). The sample titles of this study are shuffled in the database, so cell type and time point are left out; the donor was told from shared clones.

The table lists this clonotype with a few counts. The chain has TRBV27 and TRBJ2-3; D might be TRBD1 or TRBD2, each matching 6 bases. Between the trimmed V and J ends, which lost 8 bases and 1 base, there was a span of 16 bases. Germline V gene lookup returns CDR1 MNHEY and CDR2 SMNVEV (reference sequence). This CDR3 has 15 residues. Here the CDR3 reads CASSRPGAGTDTQYF. The DNA for the CDR3 is TGTGCCAGCTCGAGGCCGGGGGCCGGCACAGATACGCAGTATTTT.

This sequence joins TRBV20-1 and TRBJ2-1, with a weak D call TRBD2 (5 bases). CDR3 length: 12 amino acids. V was cut by 7 bases and J by 4 bases, with 11 bases left in between. In germline, CDR1 is DFQATT, CDR2 SNEGSKA (reference sequence). CDR3 bases: TGCAGTGGGACTCAACTATACAATGAGCAGTTCTTC. It specifies CSGTQLYNEQFF.

V and J are TRBV7-9 and TRBJ1-1, with a weak D call TRBD1 (5 bases). The V and J ends lost 2 bases and 4 bases respectively, with 14 bases between them. The CDR3 is 15 amino acids. Germline values: CDR1 SEHNR, CDR2 FQNEAQ (reference sequence). Here the CDR3 DNA reads TGTGCCAGCAGCTTATCTGCTGGGGGACGCACTGAAGCTTTCTTT. Protein sequence: CASSLSAGGRTEAFF.

In this sample, this clonotype turned up many times. J is TRBJ2-2 and V is TRBV7-2; D is perhaps TRBD1 (5 bases). Trimming cost V 8 bases and J 6 bases, with 16 bases left between them. In germline, CDR1 is SGHTA, CDR2 FQGNSA. This CDR3 has 14 residues. DNA for the CDR3: TGTGCCAGCGGCGTGGGGTGGGGCGCCGGGGAGCTGTTTTTT. Protein: CASGVGWGAGELFF.

The chain couples TRBV12-3 or TRBV12-4 to TRBJ2-2, with D possibly being TRBD2 (6 bases). This CDR3 region has 14 residues. V shed 2 bases and J shed 5 bases, with 9 bases lying between them. The CDR3 spells CASSLRRETGELFF. Written as DNA, the CDR3 is TGTGCCAGCAGTTTAAGACGGGAGACCGGGGAGCTGTTTTTT.

This clonotype has a handful of counts. This rearrangement joins TRBV18 to TRBJ2-2; no reliable D call. The V end lost 1 base, the J end lost 6 bases, and 9 bases lay between the germline ends. The germline V gene encodes CDR1 KGHSH and CDR2 LQKENI. The CDR3 runs 14 residues. CDR3 sequence: CASSPLTHAGELFF. The CDR3 DNA is TGTGCCAGCTCACCACTCACTCATGCCGGGGAGCTGTTTTTT.

V and J are TRBV4-1 and TRBJ1-2, with 9 positions matching TRBD1. CDR3 length equals 15 residues. Germline V gives CDR1 MGHRA, CDR2 YSYEKL. After removal of 3 bases from V and 5 bases from J, the junction contained 7 bases not matched to a gene. The CDR3 coding sequence is TGCGCCAGCAGCCACCGAGGACAGGGGAGATATGGCTACACCTTC. Its protein product is CASSHRGQGRYGYTF.

The table lists this clonotype with many counts. The chain combines TRBV20-1 with TRBJ2-5, with 8 bases fitting TRBD2. J was trimmed by 2 bases and V by 4 bases; bases with no gene match: 6. CDR3 size: 14 residues. In germline, CDR1 is DFQATT, CDR2 SNEGSKA (reference sequence). The CDR3 DNA reads as TGCAGTGCTACCCGACTAGCGCTTCAAGAGACCCAGTACTTC. Its protein is CSATRLALQETQYF.

The V gene is TRBV7-2, the J gene TRBJ2-5, with D possibly being TRBD2 (6 bases). The CDR3 runs to 12 residues. Germline V lookup: CDR1 SGHTA, CDR2 FQGNSA. Trimming removed 5 bases from V and 2 bases from J, with 6 bases in between. CDR3 sequence (DNA): TGTGCCAGCAGCCGGGGGCAAGAGACCCAGTACTTC. Translated: CASSRGQETQYF.

This clonotype occurred a few times. J is TRBJ2-7 and V is TRBV5-4; D could derive from TRBD1 or TRBD2 (5 bases each). Trimming stripped 4 bases from V and 3 bases from J, with 11 bases between. The CDR3 is 13 residues long. CDR1 SGHNT and CDR2 YYREEE come from the germline V gene (reference sequence). In DNA, the CDR3 is TGTGCCAGCAGCCCGGGACCCGGCTACGAGCAGTACGTC. Translation gives CASSPGPGYEQYV.

V usage is TRBV28 and J usage is TRBJ1-5; no clear D. The CDR3 has 12 residues. The germline V gene has CDR1 MDHEN and CDR2 SYDVKM. Trimming removed 8 bases at V and 5 bases at J, with 10 bases between. In DNA, the CDR3 is TGTGCCAGCGGCTCGATCCATCAGCCCCAGCATTTT. The encoded protein is CASGSIHQPQHF. Together with reference TRBV28 and TRBJ1-5, the CDR3 gives the full variable domain: DVKVTQSSRYLVKRTGEKVFLECVQDMDHENMFWYRQDPGLGLRLIYFSYDVKMKEKGDIPEGYSVSREKKERFSLILESASTNQTSMYLCASGSIHQPQHFGDGTRLSIL.

This clonotype was seen more than once but under ten times. This CDR3 reads CASSQEGRSSPLHF. The CDR3 DNA sequence: TGTGCCAGCAGCCAGGAAGGACGGAGTTCACCCCTCCACTTT. This sequence joins TRBV4-2 and TRBJ1-6, with unresolved D. The CDR3 sequence is 14 residues long. V lost 3 bases, J lost 9 bases, and 12 bases lay in between. CDR1 LGHNA and CDR2 YNFKEQ come from the germline V gene.

This clonotype was detected only a few times. The CDR3 DNA reads as TGTGCCAGCAGCCCCCCTCCGACAGGCACGACTGAAGCTTTCTTT. Residues: CASSPPPTGTTEAFF. The chain joins TRBV4-2 to TRBJ1-1, with D perhaps TRBD1 (6 bases). Germline CDR1 reads LGHNA; CDR2 reads YNFKEQ. V was trimmed by 4 bases and J by 5 bases, leaving 17 bases between them. CDR3 length: 15 residues.

The chain employs TRBV28 and TRBJ2-3; TRBD2 aligns across 8 bases. Germline V gives CDR1 MDHEN, CDR2 SYDVKM. With V trimmed by 4 bases and J by 4 bases, 16 bases remained unmatched. CDR3 length: 18 residues. The CDR3 nucleotides read TGTGCCAGCAGTTCATACGGCACGGGGGGGCACCTCCCAGATACGCAGTATTTT. Its translation is CASSSYGTGGHLPDTQYF.

V usage is TRBV15 and J usage is TRBJ1-5, with 11 bases fitting TRBD1. The CDR3 spans 15 residues. The ends lost 3 bases at V and 6 bases at J; junction bases unmatched: 4. The germline CDR1 and CDR2 sequences are LNHNV and YYDKDF (reference sequence). CDR3 DNA: TGTGCCACCAGCAGGAGGACAGGGGGCGTTCAGCCCCAGCATTTT. This gives the protein CATSRRTGGVQPQHF.

This clonotype showed up many times. The chain recombines TRBV6-5 with TRBJ2-5; 8 nucleotides agree with TRBD1. J lost 2 bases, V lost 5 bases, and 4 bases had no gene match. The CDR3 length is 14 residues. CDR1 and CDR2 (germline): MNHEY, SVGAGI. CDR3: CASSRTGIQETQYF. The CDR3 DNA sequence: TGTGCCAGCAGTCGGACAGGGATTCAAGAGACCCAGTACTTC.

The chain is built from TRBV15 and TRBJ1-1; 9 nucleotides agree with TRBD1. CDR1 is LNHNV, CDR2 YYDKDF, per germline (reference sequence). V was pared by 1 base and J by 5 bases, with 11 bases of the junction left unmatched. CDR3 size: 17 residues. CDR3 loop: CATSRGGTGGAGTEAFF. The CDR3 coding sequence is TGTGCCACCAGCAGAGGAGGCACAGGGGGCGCGGGGACTGAAGCTTTCTTT.

This clonotype occurred a few times. The J gene is TRBJ1-6, the V gene TRBV7-9, with a possible D match to TRBD1 (5 bases). The CDR3 runs 12 residues. V was pared by 1 base and J by 10 bases, with 5 bases between. Germline CDR1 and CDR2: SEHNR and FQNEAQ (reference sequence). The CDR3 sequence: CASSLEGSPLHF. The CDR3 DNA is TGTGCCAGCAGCTTAGAGGGGTCACCCCTCCACTTT. Drawing the rest from reference TRBV7-9 and TRBJ1-6, the complete variable domain is DTGVSQNPRHKITKRGQNVTFRCDPISEHNRLYWYRQTLGQGPEFLTYFQNEAQLEKSRLLSDRFSAERPKGSFSTLEIQRTEQGDSAMYLCASSLEGSPLHFGNGTRLTVT.

This clonotype was counted many times. This chain uses TRBV20-1 with TRBJ2-2, with TRBD2 matching over 8 bases. Trimming took 4 bases from V and 5 from J; bases not matched to a gene: 3. The CDR3 has 13 residues. Germline lookup yields CDR1 DFQATT and CDR2 SNEGSKA (reference sequence). CDR3 in DNA: TGCAGTGCTAAGGCTAGCGGGACCGGGGAGCTGTTTTTT. Encoded protein: CSAKASGTGELFF.

This clonotype was picked up many times. The gene calls are TRBV25-1 and TRBJ2-7; tentatively, D is TRBD1 or TRBD2 (5 bases each). The ends were cut back, 3 bases at V and 0 bases at J, with 9 bases in the middle. CDR3 length: 14 amino acids. Germline loops: CDR1 MGHDK, CDR2 SYGVNS. CDR3 sequence (DNA): TGTGCCAGCAGTGAGGCAGGGAGCTCCTACGAGCAGTACTTC. As protein: CASSEAGSSYEQYF.

This clonotype turned up a few times. The chain uses TRBV28 and TRBJ2-7, with TRBD1 matching over 10 bases. Germline-derived CDR1 and CDR2 are MDHEN and SYDVKM. V trimming: 9 bases; J trimming: 4 bases; junction bases outside the gene matches: 3. This CDR3 has 12 residues. The CDR3, as DNA: TGTGCCAGTGAGGGACAGGGGTACGAGCAGTACTTC. Encoded protein: CASEGQGYEQYF.

The sample holds many counts of this clonotype. The chain recombines TRBV5-1 with TRBJ2-3, with TRBD1 matching 9 bases. The germline V gene has CDR1 SGHRS and CDR2 YFSETQ. The CDR3 runs 13 residues. CDR3: CATSGQGADTQYF. For the CDR3, the DNA is TGCGCTACCTCGGGACAGGGCGCAGATACGCAGTATTTT.

This clonotype was counted a few times. The gene calls are TRBV4-3 and TRBJ2-7, with 9 bases aligning to TRBD2. The germline V gene encodes CDR1 LGHNA and CDR2 YSLEER. The CDR3 extends over 14 amino acids. V dropped 1 base and J dropped 3; count of bases not matched to a gene: 1. The CDR3 DNA reads as TGCGCCAGCAGCCAAGGGCGGGAGGGCTACGAGCAGTACTTC. It translates to CASSQGREGYEQYF.

This rearrangement joins TRBV20-1 to TRBJ2-1, with 8 nucleotides matching TRBD2. Per the germline V gene, CDR1 is DFQATT and CDR2 is SNEGSKA (reference sequence). J was trimmed by 5 bases and V by 1 base; bases with no gene match: 13. There are 17 residues in the CDR3. Here the CDR3 DNA reads TGCAGTGCTAGAGGCCCGGCCGGGGGGGGGGCCCACAATGAGCAGTTCTTC. Its protein is CSARGPAGGGAHNEQFF.

In this sample, this clonotype turned up many times. This chain links TRBV12-3 or TRBV12-4 with TRBJ2-5; 9 nucleotides align to TRBD2. The CDR3 totals 13 residues. The V segment lost 7 bases and the J segment 5 bases; nucleotides outside the gene matches: 5. CDR3 DNA sequence: TGTGCCAGCAACCGGCTAGCGGGGGAGACCCAGTACTTC. Translating gives CASNRLAGETQYF.

This clonotype was recorded at least ten times. CDR3 loop: CASSQEEWGLPNQPQHF. Written as DNA, the CDR3 is TGCGCCAGCAGCCAAGAGGAATGGGGACTTCCCAATCAGCCCCAGCATTTT. The chain uses TRBV4-1 and TRBJ1-5; perhaps TRBD1 as D (5 bases). The CDR3 spans 17 residues. Germline V gene lookup returns CDR1 MGHRA and CDR2 YSYEKL. V shed 0 bases and J shed 3 bases, with 15 bases lying between them.

A few counts support this clonotype. V gene TRBV7-8 combines with J gene TRBJ1-2; D unclear. CDR3 length: 14 residues. Germline loops: CDR1 SGHVS, CDR2 FQNEAQ. V was clipped by 0 bases and J by 2 bases, with 7 bases between them. The chain's CDR3 is CASSLAEANYGYTF. As DNA, the CDR3 is TGTGCCAGCAGCTTAGCGGAGGCCAACTATGGCTACACCTTC.